This TCR beta chain was documented in a study of CD8+ T cells in alopecia areata. Trimming took off 1 base at V and 1 base at J, with 5 bases between the two ends. The CDR3 is made up of 13 amino acids. Per germline, CDR1 SGHAT and CDR2 FQDESV (reference sequence). Once RNA had been extracted, it was reverse transcribed into cDNA to act as the sequencing template. Measured with immunoSEQ multiplex PCR; TCRdb has only the in-frame clones, and not every one. The sample yields about 150,000 clones, about 53% seen once. The TCR was taken from a human donor with alopecia areata. Source: CD8+ T cells sorted from blood, taken at week 0. The chain has TRBV11-1 and TRBJ2-7; D ambiguous. The CDR3 is CASSLDLSYEQYF. The CDR3 nucleotides read TGTGCCAGCAGCTTAGACCTATCCTACGAGCAGTACTTC. Full variable domain (remainder filled in from reference TRBV11-1 and TRBJ2-7): EAEVAQSPRYKITEKSQAVAFWCDPISGHATLYWYRQILGQGPELLVQFQDESVVDDSQLPKDRFSAERLKGVDSTLKIQPAELGDSAMYLCASSLDLSYEQYFGPGTRLTVT.